The subject of this entry is one T cell receptor beta chain. The antigen remains undetermined. These data come from a study of OX40 agonist ivuxolimab in advanced cancers. Findings of the study overall: The average count of expanded clones was higher among CD8+ T cells than among CD4+. The authors did not determine the antigen specificity of the expanded peripheral T cells.

The CDR3 sequence is 13 residues long. The V end was cut by 6 bases, the J end by 4 bases, with 12 bases between. Germline V lookup: CDR1 MNHNS, CDR2 SASEGT. Method: immunoSEQ multiplex PCR; TCRdb's copy keeps in-frame clones and lacks some. The table has more than 70,000 clones, around nine tenths seen once. The sequenced sample was CD4+ or CD8+ T cells sorted from blood, obtained in a trial of the OX40 agonist ivuxolimab. This rearrangement joins TRBV6-1 to TRBJ1-2; no firm D call. The receptor was isolated from an adult with an advanced solid tumor such as melanoma, head and neck, liver or kidney cancer. CDR3 nucleotide sequence: TGTGCCAGCAGCCGATCAGTCCTCTATGGCTACACCTTC. Protein product: CASSRSVLYGYTF.